The sequence of this T cell receptor (beta chain) was determined in a study of T cell clones after liver transplantation. Using immunoSEQ multiplex PCR, the repertoire was profiled, and TCRdb retains in-frame clones only, with some absent. The table shows just under 60,000 clones, with 70% occurring only once. Germline CDR1 reads SGDLS; CDR2 reads YYNGEE. This CDR3 comprises 14 residues. Trimming took off 4 bases at V and 8 bases at J, with 18 bases between the two ends. Unstimulated PBMCs were sorted into CD3+CD4+ and CD3+CD8+ populations. This clone was picked up a small number of times. The V call is TRBV9, the J call TRBJ1-1; D might be TRBD1 (6 bases). The sequence came from a human patient who received a liver transplant. The graft donor may account for some of the T cells. The sample here was CD4+ T cells from blood, taken at the approximately 15-month timepoint. The CDR3 loop is CASSLYLVGTEAFF. The CDR3 coding sequence is TGTGCCAGCAGCCTATATTTAGTTGGGACAGAAGCTTTCTTT.